Following are 17 T cell receptor beta chains from one sample sequenced in a study of siplizumab effects on memory and regulatory T cells. Using immunoSEQ multiplex PCR, the repertoire was profiled, and TCRdb retains in-frame clones only, with some absent. The sample lists about 100,000 clones; about 93% were seen once. The sample comprised Tregs sorted from blood. Every receptor here comes from a human donor in good health.

The chain employs TRBV19 and TRBJ1-2, with unresolved D. The CDR3 is 13 amino acids. The V end was cut by 6 bases, the J end by 0 bases, with 8 bases between. The germline V gene encodes CDR1 LNHDA and CDR2 SQIVND (reference sequence). The CDR3 bases are TGTGCCAGTAGGGACCGTTCTAACTATGGCTACACCTTC. This sequence encodes CASRDRSNYGYTF.

The chain combines TRBV6-1 with TRBJ1-1; D unresolved. The CDR3 is 14 residues long. CDR1 and CDR2 from the germline V gene are MNHNS and SASEGT. V was clipped by 7 bases and J by 1 base, with 13 bases between them. CDR3 sequence: CASTLRAENTEAFF. In DNA form, the CDR3 reads TGTGCCAGCACCCTGCGCGCGGAGAACACTGAAGCTTTCTTT.

This clone appeared once. This sequence joins TRBV5-1 and TRBJ2-3; 8 bases fit TRBD2. The CDR3 contains 15 residues. Trimming cost V 0 bases and J 9 bases; bases outside gene matches: 9. Looked up from germline, CDR1 is SGHRS and CDR2 is YFSETQ. This chain's CDR3 is CASSLESGSPGTQYF. The CDR3 DNA reads TGCGCCAGCAGCTTGGAAAGCGGGAGTCCTGGGACGCAGTATTTT.

This chain joins TRBV6-6 and TRBJ2-3; 12 nucleotides align to TRBD2. Germline values: CDR1 MNHNY, CDR2 SVGAGI (reference sequence). The CDR3 has 13 residues. V gave up 6 bases and J gave up 6 bases; unmatched junction bases: 1. The CDR3 region is CASRTSGGDTQYF. CDR3 nucleotide sequence: TGTGCCAGCAGGACTAGCGGGGGTGATACGCAGTATTTT.

The V gene is TRBV6-5, the J gene TRBJ2-7, with 10 bases that match TRBD2. V lost 6 bases, J lost 4 bases, and 9 bases stayed unmatched. CDR1 MNHEY and CDR2 SVGAGI come from the germline V gene. The CDR3 sequence is 15 residues long. In nucleotides, the CDR3 is TGTGCCAGCAGCTCGAGCGGGAGGGCTAGATACGAGCAGTACTTC. This codes for CASSSSGRARYEQYF.

The gene calls are TRBV15 and TRBJ2-1, with 12 bases aligning to TRBD2. V dropped 6 bases and J dropped 5; count of bases not matched to a gene: 5. There are 15 residues in the CDR3. The germline CDR1 and CDR2 sequences are LNHNV and YYDKDF (reference sequence). Written as DNA, the CDR3 is TGTGCCACCAGGCGACTAGCGGGAGTGCACAATGAGCAGTTCTTC. Protein product: CATRRLAGVHNEQFF.

This chain joins TRBV5-1 and TRBJ1-2, with no clear D. CDR1 SGHRS and CDR2 YFSETQ come from the germline V gene. This CDR3 has 13 amino acids. V dropped 6 bases and J dropped 2 bases, with 11 bases sitting between them. CDR3 residues: CASKVSTNYGYTF. The CDR3 DNA follows: TGCGCCAGCAAAGTATCAACCAACTATGGCTACACCTTC. Variable domain in full (rest from reference TRBV5-1 and TRBJ1-2): KAGVTQTPRYLIKTRGQQVTLSCSPISGHRSVSWYQQTPGQGLQFLFEYFSETQRNKGNFPGRFSGRQFSNSRSEMNVSTLELGDSALYLCASKVSTNYGYTFGSGTRLTVV.

This clone was recorded once. The chain couples TRBV6-5 to TRBJ2-5; weak D call: TRBD1 (6 bases). From germline, CDR1 is MNHEY and CDR2 SVGAGI. Trimming removed 2 bases from V and 5 bases from J, with 15 bases in between. This CDR3 is built from 15 residues. The DNA of the CDR3 is TGTGCCAGCAGTTACGGACAGTTCCCCAGGGAGACCCAGTACTTC. It translates to CASSYGQFPRETQYF.

The chain is built from TRBV9 and TRBJ1-4, with a weak D call TRBD1 (6 bases). The CDR3 consists of 15 residues. CDR1 SGDLS and CDR2 YYNGEE come from the germline V gene. Trimming shortened V by 5 bases and J by 5 bases, and 16 bases separated the two germline ends. Written as DNA, the CDR3 is TGTGCCAGCAGTCTGCGGGCAGGGACAAATGAAAAACTGTTTTTT. Translation gives CASSLRAGTNEKLFF.

The CDR3 protein is CASSTTTGTLNTEAFF. CDR3 nucleotides: TGTGCCAGCAGTACGACAACCGGGACATTGAACACTGAAGCTTTCTTT. The chain recombines TRBV5-4 with TRBJ1-1; the D gene is possibly TRBD1 (6 bases). This CDR3 contains 16 residues. The V end was cut by 5 bases, the J end by 0 bases, with 17 bases between. Per germline, CDR1 SGHNT and CDR2 YYREEE (reference sequence).

The CDR3, as DNA: TGTGCCTGGACAGGGGCTCCTAATGAAAAACTGTTTTTT. This sequence encodes CAWTGAPNEKLFF. This chain links TRBV30 with TRBJ1-4, with D possibly matching TRBD1 (6 bases). The CDR3 runs 13 residues. CDR1 and CDR2 from the germline V gene are GTSNPN and SVGIG (reference sequence). The germline V and J ends were trimmed by 4 bases and 3 bases, with 9 bases remaining between them.

The chain uses TRBV19 and TRBJ1-1; D call uncertain. The germline V gene encodes CDR1 LNHDA and CDR2 SQIVND (reference sequence). CDR3 length equals 15 residues. V lost 5 bases, J lost 3 bases, and 16 bases lay in between. In DNA, the CDR3 is TGTGCCAGTAGTTGGTCAGGTAGGCTTGACACTGAAGCTTTCTTT. It encodes CASSWSGRLDTEAFF.

The V call is TRBV19, the J call TRBJ1-2; D is ambiguous. Germline V gene data show CDR1 as LNHDA and CDR2 as SQIVND (reference sequence). With 2 bases removed from V and 2 bases from J, the gap between germline ends came to 6 bases. The CDR3 length is 13 residues. The CDR3 region has the DNA TGTGCCAGTAGTATACCGGGGAACTATGGCTACACCTTC. Encoded protein: CASSIPGNYGYTF. Full variable domain (missing parts from reference TRBV19 and TRBJ1-2): DGGITQSPKYLFRKEGQNVTLSCEQNLNHDAMYWYRQDPGQGLRLIYYSQIVNDFQKGDIAEGYSVSREKKESFPLTVTSAQKNPTAFYLCASSIPGNYGYTFGSGTRLTVV.

This clone was detected only once. The genes are TRBV4-2 and TRBJ1-4, with a weak D call TRBD1 (6 bases). Trimming left V 3 bases short and J 10 bases short, with 15 bases between. This CDR3 comprises 14 residues. CDR1 is LGHNA, CDR2 YNFKEQ, per germline. The CDR3 sequence: CASSQGAEGGKLFF. CDR3 sequence (DNA): TGTGCCAGCAGCCAGGGGGCGGAAGGCGGAAAACTGTTTTTT.

The chain carries TRBV5-1 and TRBJ1-2, with D hard to call. CDR1 and CDR2 from the germline V gene are SGHRS and YFSETQ. CDR3 length equals 13 residues. Trimming stripped 5 bases from V and 1 base from J, with 9 bases between. As DNA, the CDR3 is TGCGCCAGCAGAATGGACGGTAACTATGGCTACACCTTC. It yields the protein CASRMDGNYGYTF.

This clone was detected once. The rearrangement uses TRBV9 and TRBJ2-1; 8 bases align to TRBD2. Germline V gene data show CDR1 as SGDLS and CDR2 as YYNGEE. Unmatched junction bases numbered 20, after V lost 3 bases and J lost 3 bases. The CDR3 runs 20 residues. As DNA, the CDR3 is TGTGCCAGCAGCGCCCAGCACTACGAACGTAAGAGCGGGGGCTACAATGAGCAGTTCTTC. Its protein is CASSAQHYERKSGGYNEQFF.

The chain uses TRBV30 and TRBJ1-5; 9 bases agree with TRBD1. Trimming removed 3 bases from V and 6 bases from J; junction bases left unmatched: 6. This CDR3 contains 14 residues. Germline CDR1 reads GTSNPN; CDR2 reads SVGIG (reference sequence). The CDR3 sequence is CAWSATGGGQPQHF. CDR3 in DNA: TGTGCCTGGAGCGCAACAGGGGGCGGTCAGCCCCAGCATTTT.